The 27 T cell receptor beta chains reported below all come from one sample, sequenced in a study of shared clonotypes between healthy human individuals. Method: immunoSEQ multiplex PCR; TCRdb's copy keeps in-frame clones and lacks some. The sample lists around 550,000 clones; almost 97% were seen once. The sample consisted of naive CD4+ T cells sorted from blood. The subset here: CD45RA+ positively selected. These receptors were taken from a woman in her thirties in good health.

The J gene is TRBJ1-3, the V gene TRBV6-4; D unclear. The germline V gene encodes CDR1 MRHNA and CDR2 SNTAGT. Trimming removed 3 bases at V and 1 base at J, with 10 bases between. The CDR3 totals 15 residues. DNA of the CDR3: TGTGCCAGCAGTGAAGGTGTAGAATCTGGAAACACCATATATTTT. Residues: CASSEGVESGNTIYF.

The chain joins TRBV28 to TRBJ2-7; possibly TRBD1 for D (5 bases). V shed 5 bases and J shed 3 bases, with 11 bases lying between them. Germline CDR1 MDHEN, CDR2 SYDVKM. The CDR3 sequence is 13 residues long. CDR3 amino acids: CASSIWTRYEQYF. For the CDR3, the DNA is TGTGCCAGCAGTATTTGGACACGCTACGAGCAGTACTTC. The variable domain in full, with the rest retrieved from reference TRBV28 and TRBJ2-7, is DVKVTQSSRYLVKRTGEKVFLECVQDMDHENMFWYRQDPGLGLRLIYFSYDVKMKEKGDIPEGYSVSREKKERFSLILESASTNQTSMYLCASSIWTRYEQYFGPGTRLTVT.

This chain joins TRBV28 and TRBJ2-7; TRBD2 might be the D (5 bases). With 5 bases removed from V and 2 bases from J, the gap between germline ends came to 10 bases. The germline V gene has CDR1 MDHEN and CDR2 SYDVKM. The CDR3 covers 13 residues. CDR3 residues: CASSPHGTYEQYF. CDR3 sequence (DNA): TGTGCCAGCAGTCCCCACGGGACCTACGAGCAGTACTTC.

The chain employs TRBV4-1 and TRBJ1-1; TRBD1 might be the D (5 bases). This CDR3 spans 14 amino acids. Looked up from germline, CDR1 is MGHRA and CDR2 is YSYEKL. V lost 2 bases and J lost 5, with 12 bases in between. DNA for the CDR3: TGCGCCAGCAGCCAATTTTCGGGGGTTACTGAAGCTTTCTTT. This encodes CASSQFSGVTEAFF.

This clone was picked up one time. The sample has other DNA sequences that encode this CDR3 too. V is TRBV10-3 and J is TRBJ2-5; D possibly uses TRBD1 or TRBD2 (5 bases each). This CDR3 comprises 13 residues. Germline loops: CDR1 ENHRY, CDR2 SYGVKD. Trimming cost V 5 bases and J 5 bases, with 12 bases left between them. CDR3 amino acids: CAISLRGGETQYF. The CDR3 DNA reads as TGTGCCATCAGTCTGAGGGGCGGGGAGACCCAGTACTTC.

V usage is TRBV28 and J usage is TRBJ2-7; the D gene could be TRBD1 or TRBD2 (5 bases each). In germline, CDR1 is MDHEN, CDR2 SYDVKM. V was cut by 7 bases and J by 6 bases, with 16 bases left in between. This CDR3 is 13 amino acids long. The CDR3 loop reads CASIGTPWGEQYF. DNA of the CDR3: TGTGCCAGCATTGGGACCCCCTGGGGCGAGCAGTACTTC.

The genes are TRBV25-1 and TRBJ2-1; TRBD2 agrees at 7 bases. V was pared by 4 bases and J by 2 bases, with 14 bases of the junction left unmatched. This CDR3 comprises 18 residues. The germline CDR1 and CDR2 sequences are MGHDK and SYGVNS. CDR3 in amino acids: CASSGSPGGAGAYNEQFF. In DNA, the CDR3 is TGTGCCAGCAGTGGATCCCCGGGTGGCGCGGGAGCCTACAATGAGCAGTTCTTC. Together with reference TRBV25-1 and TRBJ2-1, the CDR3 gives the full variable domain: EADIYQTPRYLVIGTGKKITLECSQTMGHDKMYWYQQDPGMELHLIHYSYGVNSTEKGDLSSESTVSRIRTEHFPLTLESARPSHTSQYLCASSGSPGGAGAYNEQFFGPGTRLTVL.

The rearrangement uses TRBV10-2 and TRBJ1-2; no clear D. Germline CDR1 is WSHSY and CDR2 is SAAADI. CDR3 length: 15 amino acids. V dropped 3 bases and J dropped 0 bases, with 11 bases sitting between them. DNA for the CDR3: TGCGCCAGCAGTGATGGTTGGGGAACTAACTATGGCTACACCTTC. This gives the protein CASSDGWGTNYGYTF.

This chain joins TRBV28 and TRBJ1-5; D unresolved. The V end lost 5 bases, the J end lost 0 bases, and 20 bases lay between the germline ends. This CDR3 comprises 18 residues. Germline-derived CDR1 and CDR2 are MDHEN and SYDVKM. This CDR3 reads CASSPPGSLGYSNQPQHF. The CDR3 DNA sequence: TGTGCCAGCAGTCCCCCCGGCTCACTCGGTTATAGCAATCAGCCCCAGCATTTT. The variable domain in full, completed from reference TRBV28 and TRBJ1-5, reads DVKVTQSSRYLVKRTGEKVFLECVQDMDHENMFWYRQDPGLGLRLIYFSYDVKMKEKGDIPEGYSVSREKKERFSLILESASTNQTSMYLCASSPPGSLGYSNQPQHFGDGTRLSIL.

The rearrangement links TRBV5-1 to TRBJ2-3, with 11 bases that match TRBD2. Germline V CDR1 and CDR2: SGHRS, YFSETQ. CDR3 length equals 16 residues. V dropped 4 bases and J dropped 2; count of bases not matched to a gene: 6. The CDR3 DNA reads TGCGCCAGCAGCGAAGTAGCGGGAGGGCCCACAGATACGCAGTATTTT. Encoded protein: CASSEVAGGPTDTQYF. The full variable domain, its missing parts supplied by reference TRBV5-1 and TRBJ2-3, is KAGVTQTPRYLIKTRGQQVTLSCSPISGHRSVSWYQQTPGQGLQFLFEYFSETQRNKGNFPGRFSGRQFSNSRSEMNVSTLELGDSALYLCASSEVAGGPTDTQYFGPGTRLTVL.

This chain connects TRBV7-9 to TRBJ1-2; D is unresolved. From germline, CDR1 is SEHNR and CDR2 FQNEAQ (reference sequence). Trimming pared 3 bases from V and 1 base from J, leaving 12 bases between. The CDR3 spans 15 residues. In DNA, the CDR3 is TGTGCCAGCAGCTTTGAATTGCGAATTAACTATGGCTACACCTTC. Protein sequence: CASSFELRINYGYTF.

CDR3 nucleotide sequence: TGTGCCAGCAGTTTATGGACAGGCCAAGAGACCCAGTACTTC. Amino acid sequence: CASSLWTGQETQYF. The rearrangement links TRBV28 to TRBJ2-5, with D tentatively TRBD1 (6 bases). CDR1 is MDHEN, CDR2 SYDVKM, per germline. The CDR3 runs 14 residues. V dropped 0 bases and J dropped 1 base, with 6 bases sitting between them.

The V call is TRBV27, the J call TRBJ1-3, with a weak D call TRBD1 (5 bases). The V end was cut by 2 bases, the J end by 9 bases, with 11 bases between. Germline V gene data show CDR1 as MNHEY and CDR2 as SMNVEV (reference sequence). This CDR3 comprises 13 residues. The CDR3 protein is CASSLRGGGTIYF. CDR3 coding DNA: TGTGCCAGCAGTTTAAGAGGCGGGGGCACCATATATTTT.

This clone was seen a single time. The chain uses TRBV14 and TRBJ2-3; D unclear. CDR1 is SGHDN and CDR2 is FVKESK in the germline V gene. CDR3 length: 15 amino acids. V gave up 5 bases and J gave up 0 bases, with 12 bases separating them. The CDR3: CASSDRTDSTDTQYF. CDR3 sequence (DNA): TGTGCCAGCAGCGACCGGACGGATAGCACAGATACGCAGTATTTT. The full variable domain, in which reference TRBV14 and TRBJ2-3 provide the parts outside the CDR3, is EAGVTQFPSHSVIEKGQTVTLRCDPISGHDNLYWYRRVMGKEIKFLLHFVKESKQDESGMPNNRFLAERTGGTYSTLKVQPAELEDSGVYFCASSDRTDSTDTQYFGPGTRLTVL.

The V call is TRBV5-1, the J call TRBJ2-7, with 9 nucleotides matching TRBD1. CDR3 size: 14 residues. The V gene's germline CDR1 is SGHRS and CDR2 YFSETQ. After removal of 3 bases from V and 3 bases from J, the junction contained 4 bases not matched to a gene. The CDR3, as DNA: TGCGCCAGCAGCTCTCCGGGACAGGGCTACGAGCAGTACTTC. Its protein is CASSSPGQGYEQYF.

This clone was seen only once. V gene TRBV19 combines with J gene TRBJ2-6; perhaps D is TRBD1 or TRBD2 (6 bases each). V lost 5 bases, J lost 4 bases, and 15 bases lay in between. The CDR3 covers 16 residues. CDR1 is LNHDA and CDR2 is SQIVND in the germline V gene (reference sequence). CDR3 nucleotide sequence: TGTGCCAGTAGTGTCCCGGTCGGGGGCGGGGCCAACGTCCTGACTTTC. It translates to CASSVPVGGGANVLTF.

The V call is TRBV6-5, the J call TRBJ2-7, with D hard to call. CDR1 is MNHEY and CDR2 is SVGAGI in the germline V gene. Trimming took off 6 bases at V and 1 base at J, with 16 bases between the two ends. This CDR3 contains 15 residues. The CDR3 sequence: CASSRLPERSYEQYF. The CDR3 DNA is TGTGCCAGCAGCCGACTCCCTGAGCGATCCTACGAGCAGTACTTC.

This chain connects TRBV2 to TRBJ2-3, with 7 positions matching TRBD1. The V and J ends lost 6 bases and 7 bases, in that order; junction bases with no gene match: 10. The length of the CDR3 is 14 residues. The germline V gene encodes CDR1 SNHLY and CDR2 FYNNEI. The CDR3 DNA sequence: TGTGCCAGCAGGCCTAGACAGGGAGAATATACGCAGTATTTT. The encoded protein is CASRPRQGEYTQYF.

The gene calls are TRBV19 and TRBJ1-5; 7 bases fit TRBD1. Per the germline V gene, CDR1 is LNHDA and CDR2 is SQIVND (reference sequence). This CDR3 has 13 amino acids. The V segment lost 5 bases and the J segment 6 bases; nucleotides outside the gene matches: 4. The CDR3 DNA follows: TGTGCCAGTAGTGACAGGGTTTTTCAGCCCCAGCATTTT. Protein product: CASSDRVFQPQHF. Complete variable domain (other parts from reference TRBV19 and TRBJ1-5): DGGITQSPKYLFRKEGQNVTLSCEQNLNHDAMYWYRQDPGQGLRLIYYSQIVNDFQKGDIAEGYSVSREKKESFPLTVTSAQKNPTAFYLCASSDRVFQPQHFGDGTRLSIL.

The CDR3 loop is CAISQLAGLSYEQYF. The CDR3 nucleotides read TGTGCCATCAGTCAACTAGCGGGTCTTTCCTACGAGCAGTACTTC. The V call is TRBV10-3, the J call TRBJ2-7; 9 bases fit TRBD2. CDR3 length: 15 amino acids. Germline V CDR1 and CDR2: ENHRY, SYGVKD. The J segment lost 1 base and the V segment lost 5 bases, leaving 6 bases of the junction unmatched.

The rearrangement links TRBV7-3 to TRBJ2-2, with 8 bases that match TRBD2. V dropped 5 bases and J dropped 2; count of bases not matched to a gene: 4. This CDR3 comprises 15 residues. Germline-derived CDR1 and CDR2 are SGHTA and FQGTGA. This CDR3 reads CASSATSGNTGELFF. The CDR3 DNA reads TGTGCCAGCAGCGCAACTAGCGGTAACACCGGGGAGCTGTTTTTT.

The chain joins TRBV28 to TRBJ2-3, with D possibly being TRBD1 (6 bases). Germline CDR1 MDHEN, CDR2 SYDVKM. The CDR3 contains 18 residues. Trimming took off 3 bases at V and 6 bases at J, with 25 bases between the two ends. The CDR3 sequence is CASSLPRNRATSTDTQYF. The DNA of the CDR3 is TGTGCCAGCAGTTTGCCCCGGAACAGGGCCACATCAACGGATACGCAGTATTTT.

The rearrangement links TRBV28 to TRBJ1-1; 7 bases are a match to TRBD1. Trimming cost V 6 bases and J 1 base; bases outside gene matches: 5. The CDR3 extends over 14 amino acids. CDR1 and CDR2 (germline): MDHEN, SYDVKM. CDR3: CASSHRGGNTEAFF. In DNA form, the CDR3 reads TGTGCCAGCAGCCACAGGGGCGGGAACACTGAAGCTTTCTTT.

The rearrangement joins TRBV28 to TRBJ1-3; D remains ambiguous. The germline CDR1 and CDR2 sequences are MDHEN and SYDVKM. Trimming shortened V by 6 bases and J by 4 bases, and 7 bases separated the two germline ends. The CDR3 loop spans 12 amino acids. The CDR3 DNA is TGTGCCAGCAGCAAAGCGGGAAACACCATATATTTT. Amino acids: CASSKAGNTIYF.

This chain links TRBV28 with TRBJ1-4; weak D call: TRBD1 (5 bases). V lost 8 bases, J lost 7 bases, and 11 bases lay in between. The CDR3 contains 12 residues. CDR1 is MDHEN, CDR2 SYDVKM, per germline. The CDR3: CASSGRGEKLFF. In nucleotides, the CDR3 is TGTGCCAGCTCAGGGCGCGGTGAAAAACTGTTTTTT.

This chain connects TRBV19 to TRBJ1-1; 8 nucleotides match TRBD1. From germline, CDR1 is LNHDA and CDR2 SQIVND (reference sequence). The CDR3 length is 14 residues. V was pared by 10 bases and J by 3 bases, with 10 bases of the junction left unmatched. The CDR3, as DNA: TGTGCCACCGAGTACAGGGGGGGGTACACTGAAGCTTTCTTT. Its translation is CATEYRGGYTEAFF.

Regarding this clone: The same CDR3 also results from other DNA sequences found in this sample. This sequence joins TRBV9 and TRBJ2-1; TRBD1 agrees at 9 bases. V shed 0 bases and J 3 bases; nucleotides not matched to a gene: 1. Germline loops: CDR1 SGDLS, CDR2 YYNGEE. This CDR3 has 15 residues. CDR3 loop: CASSVGQGGYNEQFF. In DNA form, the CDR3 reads TGTGCCAGCAGCGTAGGACAGGGGGGCTACAATGAGCAGTTCTTC.